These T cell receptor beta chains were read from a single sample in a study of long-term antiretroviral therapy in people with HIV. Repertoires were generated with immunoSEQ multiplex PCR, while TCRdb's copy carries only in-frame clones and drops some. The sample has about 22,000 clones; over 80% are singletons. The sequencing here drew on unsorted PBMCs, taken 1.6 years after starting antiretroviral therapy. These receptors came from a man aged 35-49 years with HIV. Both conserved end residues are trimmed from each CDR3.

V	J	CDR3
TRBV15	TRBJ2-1	ATQGTGAYNEQF
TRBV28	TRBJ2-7	ASSPGTWQY
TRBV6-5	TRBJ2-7	ASSYAGTPYEQY
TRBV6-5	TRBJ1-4	ASSYGQENEKLF
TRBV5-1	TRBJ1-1	ASSFGTINTEAF
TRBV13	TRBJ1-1	ASSADPGKGEAF
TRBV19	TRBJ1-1	ASSISGSLNTEAF
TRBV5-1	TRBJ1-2	ASSLEGQAELGYGYT
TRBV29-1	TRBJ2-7	SVVLAGRAYEQY
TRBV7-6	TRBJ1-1	ASSPWVTNTEAF
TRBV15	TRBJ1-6	ATSRDSPRGFSRNSPLH
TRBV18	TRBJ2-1	ASSREQGTEQF
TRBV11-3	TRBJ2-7	ASSLRAANYEQY
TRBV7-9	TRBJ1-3	ASSLPGNTIY
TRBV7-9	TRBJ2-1	ASSLASEYNEQF
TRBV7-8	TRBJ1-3	ASSLGGQGSGNTIY
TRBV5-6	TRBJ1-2	ASSFGTGGDGYT
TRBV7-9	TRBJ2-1	ASTLNDEQF